The T cell receptor (beta chain) under discussion was sequenced for a study of blood T cell repertoires in COVID-19. This table comes from immunoSEQ multiplex PCR, and its TCRdb copy is limited to in-frame clones, with some not included. Among around 450,000 clones listed, 90% were seen once. Germline trimming cut 7 bases from V and 1 base from J; bases unmatched to any gene: 3. Germline V gene sequence: CDR1 WSHSY, CDR2 SAAADI. This CDR3 is built from 14 residues. Recruitment covered about two dozen US areas and drew participants whose ages spanned roughly 18 to 89 years. The TCR sequence derives from a man between 18 and 29 years old who had recovered from COVID-19. The sample comprised PBMCs or T cells enriched from blood (not recorded which). The rearrangement uses TRBV10-2 and TRBJ2-7, with 11 bases aligning to TRBD2. CDR3 region: CASKGLAVSYEQYF. CDR3 sequence (DNA): TGCGCCAGCAAGGGACTAGCGGTATCCTACGAGCAGTACTTC.